The present T cell receptor (beta chain) was sequenced within a study of response to subunit inactivated influenza vaccine. The V gene's germline CDR1 is MDHEN and CDR2 SYDVKM. The CDR3 spans 19 residues. V trimming: 3 bases; J trimming: 0 bases; junction bases outside the gene matches: 8. MiXCR, run by TCRdb on the RT-PCR reads, gives a single entry per CDR3 protein. Counted here are about 700,000 distinct CDR3 sequences, less than 15% occurring once; the ten biggest clones make up about 7.4%. J is TRBJ2-1 and V is TRBV28, with 13 bases lining up with TRBD2. Sequencing used PBMCs from blood, obtained about 14 days before vaccination. This TCR derives from a man aged 45-65 years who received an inactivated influenza vaccine. The CDR3: CASSFSGLAGTSSYNEQFF. Written as DNA, the CDR3 is TGTGCCAGCAGTTTCTCGGGACTAGCGGGGACGAGCTCCTACAATGAGCAGTTCTTC.